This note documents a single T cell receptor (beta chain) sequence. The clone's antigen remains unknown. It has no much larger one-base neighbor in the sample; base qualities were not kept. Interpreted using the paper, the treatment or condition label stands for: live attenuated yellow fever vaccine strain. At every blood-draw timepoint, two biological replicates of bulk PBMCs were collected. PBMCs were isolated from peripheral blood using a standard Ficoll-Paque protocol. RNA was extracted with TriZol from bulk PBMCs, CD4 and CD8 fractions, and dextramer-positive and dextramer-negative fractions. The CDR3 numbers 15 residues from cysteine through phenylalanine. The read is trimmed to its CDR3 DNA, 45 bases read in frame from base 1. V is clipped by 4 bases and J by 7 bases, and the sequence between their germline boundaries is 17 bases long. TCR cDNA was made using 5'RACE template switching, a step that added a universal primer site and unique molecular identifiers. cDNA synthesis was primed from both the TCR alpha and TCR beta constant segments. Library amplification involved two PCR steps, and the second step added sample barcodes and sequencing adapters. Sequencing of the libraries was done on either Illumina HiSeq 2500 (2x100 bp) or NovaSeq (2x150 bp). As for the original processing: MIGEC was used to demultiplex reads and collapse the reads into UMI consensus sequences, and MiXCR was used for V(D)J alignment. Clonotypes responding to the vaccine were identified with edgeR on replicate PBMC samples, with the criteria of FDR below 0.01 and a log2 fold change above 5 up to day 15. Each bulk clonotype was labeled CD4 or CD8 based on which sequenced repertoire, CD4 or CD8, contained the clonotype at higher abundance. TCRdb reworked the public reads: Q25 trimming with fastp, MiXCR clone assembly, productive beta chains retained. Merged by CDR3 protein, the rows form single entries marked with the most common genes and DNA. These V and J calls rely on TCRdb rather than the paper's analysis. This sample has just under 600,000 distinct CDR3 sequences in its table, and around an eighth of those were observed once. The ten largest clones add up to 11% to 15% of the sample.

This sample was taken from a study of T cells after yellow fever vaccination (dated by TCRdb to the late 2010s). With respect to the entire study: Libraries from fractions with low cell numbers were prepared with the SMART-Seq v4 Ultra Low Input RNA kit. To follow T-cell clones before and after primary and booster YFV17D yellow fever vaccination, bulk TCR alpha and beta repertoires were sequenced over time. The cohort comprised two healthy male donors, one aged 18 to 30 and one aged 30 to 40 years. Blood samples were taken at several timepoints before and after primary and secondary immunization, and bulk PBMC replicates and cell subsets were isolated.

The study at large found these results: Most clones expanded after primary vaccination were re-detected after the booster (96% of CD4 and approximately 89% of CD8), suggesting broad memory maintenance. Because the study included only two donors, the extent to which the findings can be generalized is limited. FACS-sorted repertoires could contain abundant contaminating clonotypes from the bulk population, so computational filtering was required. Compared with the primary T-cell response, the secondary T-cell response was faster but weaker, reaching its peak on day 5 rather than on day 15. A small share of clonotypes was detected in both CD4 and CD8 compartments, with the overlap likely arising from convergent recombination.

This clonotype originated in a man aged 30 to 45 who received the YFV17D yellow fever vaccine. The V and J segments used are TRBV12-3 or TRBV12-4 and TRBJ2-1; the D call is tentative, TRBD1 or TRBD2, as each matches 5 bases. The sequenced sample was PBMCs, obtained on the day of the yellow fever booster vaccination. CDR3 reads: CASSSPGTSANEQFF. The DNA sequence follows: TGTGCCAGCAGTTCCCCCGGGACCTCGGCGAATGAGCAGTTCTTC.